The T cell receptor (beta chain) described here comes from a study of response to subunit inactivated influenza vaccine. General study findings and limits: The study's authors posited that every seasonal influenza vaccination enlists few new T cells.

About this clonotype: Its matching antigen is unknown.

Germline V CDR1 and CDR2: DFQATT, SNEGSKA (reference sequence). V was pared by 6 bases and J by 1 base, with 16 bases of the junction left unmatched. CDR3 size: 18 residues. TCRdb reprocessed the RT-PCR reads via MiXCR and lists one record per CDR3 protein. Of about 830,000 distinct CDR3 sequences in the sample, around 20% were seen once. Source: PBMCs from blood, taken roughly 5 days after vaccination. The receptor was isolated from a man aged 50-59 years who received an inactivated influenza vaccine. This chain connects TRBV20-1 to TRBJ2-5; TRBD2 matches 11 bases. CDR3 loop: CSAWGARASGGSQETQYF. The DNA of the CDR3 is TGCAGTGCCTGGGGGGCCCGGGCTAGCGGGGGGTCCCAAGAGACCCAGTACTTC.